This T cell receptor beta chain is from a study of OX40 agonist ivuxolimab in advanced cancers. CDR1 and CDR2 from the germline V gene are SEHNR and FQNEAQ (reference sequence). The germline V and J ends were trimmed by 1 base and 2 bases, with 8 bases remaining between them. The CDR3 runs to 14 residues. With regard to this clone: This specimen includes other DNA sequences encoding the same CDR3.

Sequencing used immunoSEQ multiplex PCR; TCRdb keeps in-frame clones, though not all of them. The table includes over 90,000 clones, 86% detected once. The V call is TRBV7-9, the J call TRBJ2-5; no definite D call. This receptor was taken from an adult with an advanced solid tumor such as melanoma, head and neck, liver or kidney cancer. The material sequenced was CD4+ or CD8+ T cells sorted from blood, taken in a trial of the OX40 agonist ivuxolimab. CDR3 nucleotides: TGTGCCAGCAGCTTAGGCAGCGTTCAAGAGACCCAGTACTTC. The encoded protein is CASSLGSVQETQYF. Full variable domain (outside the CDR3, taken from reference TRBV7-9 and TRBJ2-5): DTGVSQNPRHKITKRGQNVTFRCDPISEHNRLYWYRQTLGQGPEFLTYFQNEAQLEKSRLLSDRFSAERPKGSFSTLEIQRTEQGDSAMYLCASSLGSVQETQYFGPGTRLLVL.